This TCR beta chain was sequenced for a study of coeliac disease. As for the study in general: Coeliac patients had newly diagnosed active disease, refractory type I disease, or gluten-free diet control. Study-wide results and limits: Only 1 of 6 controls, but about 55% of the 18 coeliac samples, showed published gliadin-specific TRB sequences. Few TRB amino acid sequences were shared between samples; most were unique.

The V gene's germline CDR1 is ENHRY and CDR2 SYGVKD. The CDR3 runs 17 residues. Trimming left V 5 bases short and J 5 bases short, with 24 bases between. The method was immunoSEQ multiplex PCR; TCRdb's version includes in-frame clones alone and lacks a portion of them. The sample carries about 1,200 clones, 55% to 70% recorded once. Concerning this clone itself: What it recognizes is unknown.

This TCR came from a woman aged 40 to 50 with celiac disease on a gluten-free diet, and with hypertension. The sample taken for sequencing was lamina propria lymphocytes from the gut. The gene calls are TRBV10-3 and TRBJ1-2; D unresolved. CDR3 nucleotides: TGTGCCATCAGTTGCCTTTTATCTTGGTTCAGGAAGTATGGCTACACCTTC. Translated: CAISCLLSWFRKYGYTF.